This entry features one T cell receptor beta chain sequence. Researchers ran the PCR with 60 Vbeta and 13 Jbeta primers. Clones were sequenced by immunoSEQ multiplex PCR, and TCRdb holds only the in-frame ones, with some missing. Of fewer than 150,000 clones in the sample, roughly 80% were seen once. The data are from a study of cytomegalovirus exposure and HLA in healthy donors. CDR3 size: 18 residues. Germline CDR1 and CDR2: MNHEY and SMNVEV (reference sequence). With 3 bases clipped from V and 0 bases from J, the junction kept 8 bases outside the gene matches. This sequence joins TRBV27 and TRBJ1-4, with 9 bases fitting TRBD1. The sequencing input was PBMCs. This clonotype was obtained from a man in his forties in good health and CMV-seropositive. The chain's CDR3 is CASSLNRGRIATNEKLFF. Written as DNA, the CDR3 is TGTGCCAGCAGTTTGAACAGGGGGCGTATTGCAACTAATGAAAAACTGTTTTTT.